This T cell receptor beta chain was found in a study of T cells after yellow fever vaccination. This CDR3 spans 14 amino acids. CDR1 SGHTA and CDR2 FQGNSA come from the germline V gene. V shed 7 bases, J shed 6 bases, and the junction held 8 bases outside the gene matches. TCR cDNA, made by 5'RACE template switching, carried an added universal primer site and UMIs. A single record per CDR3 protein comes from TCRdb applying MiXCR to the 5' RACE reads. The repertoire includes hundreds of thousands of distinct CDR3 sequences, around 20% of them detected once, and 15% to 20% sits in the top ten. This receptor was taken from a man aged 18 to 30 who received the YFV17D yellow fever vaccine. The specimen was PBMCs, collected before the yellow fever booster vaccination. This chain joins TRBV7-2 and TRBJ2-5, with 10 bases matching TRBD1. This CDR3 is CASTVTGGLQTQYF. The CDR3 bases are TGTGCCAGCACCGTGACAGGGGGCCTACAGACCCAGTACTTC.